This T cell receptor (beta chain) was captured by sequencing in a study of Ad26.COV2.S vaccination and SARS-CoV-2 variants. Libraries were prepared by immunoSEQ multiplex PCR; TCRdb keeps only in-frame clonotypes and omits some of them. The data contain around 320,000 clones, about nine tenths of them singletons. Trimming took 4 bases from V and 6 from J, leaving 7 bases between them. CDR3 length: 12 amino acids. The germline gives CDR1 KGHSH, CDR2 LQKENI. As for treatment: about 20 received Ad26.COV2.S at low or high dose, single or two shots; about 5 received placebo; per-sample allocation not given. All samples were drawn on day 63, counting from the first vaccine or placebo injection. General study points: Total T cell responses, in the TCR breadth and depth analyses, may have been underestimated. Vaccinees and placebo recipients showed similar non-spike TCR breadth.

Concerning this clone itself: Antigen specificity is unknown.

The V and J genes are TRBV18 and TRBJ2-1; no firm D call. Sequences were derived from peripheral blood, sampled in a trial of Ad26.COV2.S vaccine versus placebo. The TCR sequence derives from a person between 18 and 65 years old who received the Ad26.COV2.S COVID-19 vaccine or a placebo. CDR3: CASSLEVNEQFF. The CDR3 DNA follows: TGTGCCAGCTCACTCGAGGTCAATGAGCAGTTCTTC.